A selection of T cell receptor beta chains follows, all from one sample in a study of blood T cells in healthy people across ages. TCRdb re-called the 5' RACE reads through MiXCR, storing one row per CDR3 protein. The sample shows approximately 1.5 million distinct CDR3 sequences, 42% of them seen only once. The sample consisted of blood. The receptors were gathered from a woman under 30 in good health. Each CDR3 is given with its conserved first and last residue. Fields, in order: V gene, clone size, CDR3 length, J gene, CDR3 protein. For some rows the clone size is stated as once, few or many, or as a class when expanded; others skip it.

TRBV13	few	18	TRBJ2-1	CASSYSLGWTGSYNEQFF
TRBV5-1	.	15	TRBJ2-1	CASQETSVFYNEQFF
TRBV10-3	.	15	TRBJ1-2	CAIRLSGGAYYGYTF
TRBV10-3	.	16	TRBJ2-2	CAISERVGGRTGELFF
TRBV3-1	.	15	TRBJ2-1	CASSQRGGLWNEQFF
TRBV12-5	.	14	TRBJ1-6	CASALDSGISPLHF
TRBV9	.	13	TRBJ1-2	CASSTGTGFLYTF
TRBV13	.	17	TRBJ1-5	CASSYTGGGTPNQPQHF
TRBV7-7	.	16	TRBJ1-1	CASSFGRGPTGTEAFF
TRBV3-1	.	17	TRBJ2-5	CASSQVSSGGYQETQYF
TRBV20-1	many	12	TRBJ2-1	CSARDIGDEQFF
TRBV6-2/TRBV6-3	.	15	TRBJ2-1	CASSYRSGTYNEQFF
TRBV6-2/TRBV6-3	few	13	TRBJ2-1	CASSPTGGIEQFF
TRBV27	few	14	TRBJ2-1	CASSWDRAYNEQFF
TRBV12-3/TRBV12-4	.	17	.	CASSQIGAGRGEETQYF
TRBV6-1	few	13	TRBJ1-2	CASSDYVSYGYTF
TRBV5-1	once	16	TRBJ1-1	CASSMTGTMSGTEAFF
TRBV20-1	.	13	.	CSARDGYGETQFF
TRBV6-6	.	16	.	CASTNPTGGIVHEQYF
TRBV6-5	.	13	TRBJ1-2	CASRTRGDWGYTF
TRBV7-2	few	13	TRBJ2-1	CASSSTVYNEQFF
TRBV29-1	few	14	TRBJ1-4	CSVDFGTGDEKLFF
TRBV7-2	.	15	.	CASSSETGGKETQYF
TRBV10-3	few	12	TRBJ1-2	CATRGTNYGYTF
TRBV20-1	.	11	TRBJ1-2	CSARANYGCTF
TRBV10-1	.	14	TRBJ2-2	CASSDGQGDGELFF
TRBV27	.	14	TRBJ2-3	CASSVGQGYDTQYF
TRBV24-1	few	13	TRBJ1-4	CATSEGAGEKLFF
TRBV20-1	.	15	TRBJ1-4	CSASDSVSVREKLFF
TRBV12-3/TRBV12-4	.	16	TRBJ2-1	CASRSRLAGGFNEQFF
TRBV12-5	few	16	TRBJ2-5	CASGLETGTRKETQYF
TRBV2	.	14	TRBJ2-5	CTSRLAGTQETQYF
TRBV7-7	.	15	TRBJ1-2	CASSVRTGLNYGYTF
TRBV7-8	.	15	TRBJ1-2	CASSPFLPGNYGYTF
TRBV7-2	.	16	.	CASSLDAGDIYNEQYF
TRBV18	.	15	TRBJ2-1	CASSPGQGANNEQFF
TRBV29-1	few	14	TRBJ1-1	CSVESRLGANEAFF
TRBV7-2	.	15	TRBJ1-1	CASSLRGPTNTEAFF
TRBV25-1	.	15	TRBJ2-2	CASKSGQGYTGELFF
TRBV4-3	few	16	TRBJ2-3	CASSHGGTRGQGTQYF
TRBV2	many	14	TRBJ2-1	CASTGLASYNEQFF
TRBV4-3	.	14	TRBJ1-6	CASSPRTHNSPLHF
TRBV9	few	18	TRBJ2-3	CASSVGPGGQGSTDTQYF
TRBV20-1	few	14	TRBJ1-2	CSAPRPGQGYGYTF
TRBV5-1	few	17	TRBJ2-1	CASSSIITRDYYNEQFF
TRBV18	few	15	TRBJ1-2	CASSSTGGFNYGYTF
TRBV7-2	.	14	.	CASSFPHRGETQYF
TRBV4-3	.	16	TRBJ2-7	CASSRHPGTGNHEQYF
TRBV5-1	few	15	TRBJ2-7	CASSGTSGSAYEQYF
TRBV7-2	.	15	TRBJ2-7	CASSLFGLSSYEQYF
TRBV28	many	15	TRBJ2-5	CASSFGGGGQETQYF
TRBV7-9	.	12	TRBJ1-1	CASSLGYPEAFF